This section outlines one T cell receptor (beta chain) sequence together with its context. The data were taken from a study of blood T cell repertoires in COVID-19. The assay was immunoSEQ multiplex PCR, and TCRdb's table has in-frame clones only and misses some. The data hold fewer than 350,000 clones, with approximately 91% observed a single time. The TCR was taken from a man aged 18 to 29 with active or convalescent COVID-19. Sequencing input: peripheral blood.

CDR3 sequence (DNA): TGTGCCTTCGGAGGCGCCGGGGAGCTGTTTTTT. This translates into CAFGGAGELFF. The V call is TRBV6-5, the J call TRBJ2-2; D possibly corresponds to TRBD2 (5 bases). V shed 11 bases and J shed 6 bases, with 10 bases lying between them. Germline V gene sequence: CDR1 MNHEY, CDR2 SVGAGI. This CDR3 region has 11 residues.